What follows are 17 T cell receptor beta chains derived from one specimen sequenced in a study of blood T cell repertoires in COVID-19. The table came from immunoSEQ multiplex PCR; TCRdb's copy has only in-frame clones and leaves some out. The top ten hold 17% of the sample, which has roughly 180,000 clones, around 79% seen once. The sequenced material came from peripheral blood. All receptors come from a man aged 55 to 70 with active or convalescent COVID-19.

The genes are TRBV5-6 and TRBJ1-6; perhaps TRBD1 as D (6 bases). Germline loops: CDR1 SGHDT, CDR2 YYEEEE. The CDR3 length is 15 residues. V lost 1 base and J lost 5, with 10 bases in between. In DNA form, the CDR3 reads TGTGCCAGCAGCTTGCAGGGGATGAATAATTCACCCCTCCACTTT. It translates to CASSLQGMNNSPLHF.

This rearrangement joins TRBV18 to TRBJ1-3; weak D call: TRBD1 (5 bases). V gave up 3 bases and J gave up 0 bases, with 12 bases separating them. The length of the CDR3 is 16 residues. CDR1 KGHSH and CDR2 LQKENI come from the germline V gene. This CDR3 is CASSPVETASGNTIYF. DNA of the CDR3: TGTGCCAGCTCACCCGTCGAGACAGCCTCTGGAAACACCATATATTTT.

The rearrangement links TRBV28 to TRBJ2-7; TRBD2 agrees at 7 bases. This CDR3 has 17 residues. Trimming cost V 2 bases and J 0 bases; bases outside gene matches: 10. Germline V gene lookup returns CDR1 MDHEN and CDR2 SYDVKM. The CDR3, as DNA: TGTGCCAGCAGTTTAAGGCCGGGAGCGGGACTCTCCTACGAGCAGTACTTC. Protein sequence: CASSLRPGAGLSYEQYF.

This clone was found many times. CDR3 region: CASSEPGQVLGYTF. In nucleotides, the CDR3 is TGTGCCAGCAGTGAACCGGGACAGGTCTTAGGCTACACCTTC. J is TRBJ1-2 and V is TRBV6-1; 8 bases fit TRBD1. J lost 8 bases, V lost 2 bases, and 7 bases had no gene match. CDR1 is MNHNS, CDR2 SASEGT, per germline. The CDR3 extends over 14 amino acids.

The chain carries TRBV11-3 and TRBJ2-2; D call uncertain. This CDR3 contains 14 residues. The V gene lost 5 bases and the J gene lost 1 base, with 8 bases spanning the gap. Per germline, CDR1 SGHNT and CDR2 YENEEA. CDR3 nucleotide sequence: TGTGCCAGCAGCCTGAGGAGGAACACCGGGGAGCTGTTTTTT. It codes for CASSLRRNTGELFF.

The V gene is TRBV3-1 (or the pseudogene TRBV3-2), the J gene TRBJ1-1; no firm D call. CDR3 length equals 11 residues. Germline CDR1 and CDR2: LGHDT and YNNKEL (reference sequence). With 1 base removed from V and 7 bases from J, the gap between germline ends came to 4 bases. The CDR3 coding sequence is TGTGCCAGCAGCCAAGTCGGTGAAGCTTTCTTT. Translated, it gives CASSQVGEAFF.

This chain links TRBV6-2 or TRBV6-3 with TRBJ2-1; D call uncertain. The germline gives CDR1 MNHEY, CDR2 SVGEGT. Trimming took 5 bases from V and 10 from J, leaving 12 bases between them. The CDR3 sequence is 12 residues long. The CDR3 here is CASSNRYAEQFF. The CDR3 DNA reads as TGTGCCAGCAGTAATAGATACGCGGAGCAGTTCTTC.

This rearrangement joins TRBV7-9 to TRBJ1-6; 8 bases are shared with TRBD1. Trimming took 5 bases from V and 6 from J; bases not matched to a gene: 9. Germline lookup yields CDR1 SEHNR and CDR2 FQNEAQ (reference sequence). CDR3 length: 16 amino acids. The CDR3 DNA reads TGTGCCAGCAGCCGTCACCGGGACAGGCTTAATTCACCCCTCCACTTT. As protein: CASSRHRDRLNSPLHF.

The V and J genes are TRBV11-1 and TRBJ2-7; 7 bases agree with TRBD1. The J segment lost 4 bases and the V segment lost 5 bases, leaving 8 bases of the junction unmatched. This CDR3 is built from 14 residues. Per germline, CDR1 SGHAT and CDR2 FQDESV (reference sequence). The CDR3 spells CASSPLDRLYEQYF. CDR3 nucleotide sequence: TGTGCCAGCAGCCCTCTGGACAGGCTTTACGAGCAGTACTTC.

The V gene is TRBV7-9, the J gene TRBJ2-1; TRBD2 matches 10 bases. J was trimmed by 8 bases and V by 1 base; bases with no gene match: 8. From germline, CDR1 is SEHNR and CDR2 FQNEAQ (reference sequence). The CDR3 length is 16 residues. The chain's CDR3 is CASSLVPSGGLDEQFF. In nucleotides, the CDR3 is TGTGCCAGCAGCTTAGTGCCTAGCGGGGGCCTCGATGAGCAGTTCTTC.

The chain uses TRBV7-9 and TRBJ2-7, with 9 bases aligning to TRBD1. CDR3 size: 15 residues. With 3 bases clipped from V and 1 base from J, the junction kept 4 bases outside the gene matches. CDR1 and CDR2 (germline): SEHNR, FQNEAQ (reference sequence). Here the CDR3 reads CASSFPTGGSYEQYF. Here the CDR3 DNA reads TGTGCCAGCAGCTTTCCGACAGGGGGTTCCTACGAGCAGTACTTC.

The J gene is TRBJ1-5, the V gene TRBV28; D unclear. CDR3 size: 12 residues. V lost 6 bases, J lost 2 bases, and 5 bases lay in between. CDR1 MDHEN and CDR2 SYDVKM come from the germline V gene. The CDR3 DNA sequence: TGTGCCAGCAGGCAGGGCAATCAGCCCCAGCATTTT. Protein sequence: CASRQGNQPQHF.

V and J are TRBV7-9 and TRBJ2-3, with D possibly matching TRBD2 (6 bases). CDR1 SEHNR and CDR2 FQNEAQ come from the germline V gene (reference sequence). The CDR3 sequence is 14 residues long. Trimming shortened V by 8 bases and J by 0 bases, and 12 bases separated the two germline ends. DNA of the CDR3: TGTGCCAGCGTACTGGAGGGGAGCACAGATACGCAGTATTTT. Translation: CASVLEGSTDTQYF.

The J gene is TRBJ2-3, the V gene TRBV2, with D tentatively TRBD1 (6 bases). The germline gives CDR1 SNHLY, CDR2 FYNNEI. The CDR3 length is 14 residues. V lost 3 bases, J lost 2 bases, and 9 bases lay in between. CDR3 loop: CASSEGQITDTQYF. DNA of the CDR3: TGTGCCAGCAGTGAGGGACAAATCACAGATACGCAGTATTTT.

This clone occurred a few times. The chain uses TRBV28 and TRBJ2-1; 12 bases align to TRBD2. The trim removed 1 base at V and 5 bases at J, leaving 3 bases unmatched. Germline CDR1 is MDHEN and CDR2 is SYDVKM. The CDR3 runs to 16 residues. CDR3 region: CASSLLTSGSDNEQFF. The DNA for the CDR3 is TGTGCCAGCAGTTTATTGACTAGCGGGAGTGACAATGAGCAGTTCTTC.

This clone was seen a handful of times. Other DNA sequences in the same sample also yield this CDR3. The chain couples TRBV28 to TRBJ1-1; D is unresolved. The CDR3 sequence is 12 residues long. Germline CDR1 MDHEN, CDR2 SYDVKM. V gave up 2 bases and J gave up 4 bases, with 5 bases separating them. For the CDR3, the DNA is TGTGCCAGCAGTTTACGGGGCACTGAAGCTTTCTTT. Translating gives CASSLRGTEAFF.

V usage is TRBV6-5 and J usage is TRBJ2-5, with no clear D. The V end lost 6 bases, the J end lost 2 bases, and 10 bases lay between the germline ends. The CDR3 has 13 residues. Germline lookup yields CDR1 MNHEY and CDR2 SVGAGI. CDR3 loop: CASSSTVQETQYF. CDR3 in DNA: TGTGCCAGCAGCTCGACTGTACAAGAGACCCAGTACTTC.